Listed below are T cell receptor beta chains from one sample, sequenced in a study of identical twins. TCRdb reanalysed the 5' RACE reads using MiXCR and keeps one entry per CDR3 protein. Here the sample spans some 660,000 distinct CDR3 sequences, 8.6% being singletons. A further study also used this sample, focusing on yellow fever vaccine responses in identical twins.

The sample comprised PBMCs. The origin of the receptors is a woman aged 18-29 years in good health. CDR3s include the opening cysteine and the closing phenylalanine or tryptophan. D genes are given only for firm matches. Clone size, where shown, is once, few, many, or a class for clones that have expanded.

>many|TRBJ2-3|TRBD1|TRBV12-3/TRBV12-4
CASTGTESSTDTQYF
TGTGCCAGCACCGGGACAGAATCCAGCACAGATACGCAGTATTTT
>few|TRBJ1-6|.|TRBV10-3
CAISGTGGDSPLHF
TGTGCCATCAGTGGCACAGGTGGGGATTCACCCCTCCACTTT
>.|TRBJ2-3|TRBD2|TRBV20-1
CSARDYIQRGRDTQYF
TGCAGTGCTAGAGATTACATCCAGCGGGGACGAGATACGCAGTATTTT
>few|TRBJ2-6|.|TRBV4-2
CASSQTDRSGANVLTF
TGTGCCAGCAGCCAAACGGATCGGTCTGGGGCCAACGTCCTGACTTTC
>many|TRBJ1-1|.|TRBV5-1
CASSRGDVNTEAFF
TGCGCCAGCAGTAGGGGCGACGTGAACACTGAAGCTTTCTTT
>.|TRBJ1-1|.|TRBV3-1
CASSPRRGAFF
TGTGCCAGCAGCCCACGACGAGGAGCTTTCTTT
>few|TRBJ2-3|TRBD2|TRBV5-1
CASSWDSSDAGGLDTQYF
TGCGCCAGCAGCTGGGACTCATCAGATGCGGGGGGGCTCGATACGCAGTATTTT
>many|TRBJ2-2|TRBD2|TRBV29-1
CSVVLAGGWTGELFF
TGCAGCGTTGTACTAGCGGGAGGCTGGACCGGGGAGCTGTTTTTT
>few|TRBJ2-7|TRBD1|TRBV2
CASSDGAGTGGGEQYF
TGTGCCAGCAGTGATGGGGCCGGGACAGGGGGCGGCGAGCAGTACTTC
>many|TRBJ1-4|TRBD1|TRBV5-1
CASSSGTGSGEKLFF
TGCGCCAGCAGCTCCGGGACAGGGTCGGGTGAAAAACTGTTTTTT
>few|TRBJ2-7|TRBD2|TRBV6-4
CASSDPRTSGPSYEQYF
TGTGCCAGCAGTGACCCGAGAACTAGCGGGCCTTCCTACGAGCAGTACTTC
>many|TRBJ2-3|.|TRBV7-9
CASSFPDSTNTQYF
TGTGCCAGCAGCTTCCCCGATAGCACTAATACGCAGTATTTT
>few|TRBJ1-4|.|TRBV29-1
CSVGISGVVEKLFF
TGCAGCGTTGGGATAAGTGGAGTGGTTGAAAAACTGTTTTTT
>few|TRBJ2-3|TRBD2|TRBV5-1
CASSFPVAGLKRESTDTQYF
TGCGCCAGCAGCTTTCCCGTAGCGGGATTGAAGCGGGAGAGTACAGATACGCAGTATTTT
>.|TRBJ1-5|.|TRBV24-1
CATEGVTTQPHF
TGTGCCACCGAGGGGGTAACGACTCAGCCCCATTTT
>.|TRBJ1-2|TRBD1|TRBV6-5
CASSFTKTGGVYGYTF
TGTGCCAGCAGTTTCACCAAGACAGGGGGCGTTTATGGCTACACCTTC
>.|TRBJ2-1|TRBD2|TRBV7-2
CASSLAGTSGRGEQFF
TGTGCCAGCAGCTTAGCGGGGACTAGCGGGAGGGGTGAGCAGTTCTTC
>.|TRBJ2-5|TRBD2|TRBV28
CASSPPAGGLQETQYF
TGTGCCAGCAGTCCACCAGCGGGAGGGTTACAAGAGACCCAGTACTTC
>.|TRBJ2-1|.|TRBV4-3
CASSQGTGRGGNEQFF
TGCGCCAGCAGCCAGGGTACCGGGAGAGGGGGCAATGAGCAGTTCTTC
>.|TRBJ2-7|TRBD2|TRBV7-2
CASSLVSLADTYEQYF
TGTGCCAGCAGCTTAGTCTCCCTAGCGGACACCTACGAGCAGTACTTC
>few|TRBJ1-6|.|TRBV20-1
CSARDFDVSPLHF
TGCAGTGCTAGAGATTTCGACGTCTCACCCCTCCACTTT
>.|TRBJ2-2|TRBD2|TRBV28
CASSSGTSGNRNTGELFF
TGTGCCAGCAGCTCCGGGACTAGCGGGAATAGGAACACCGGGGAGCTGTTTTTT
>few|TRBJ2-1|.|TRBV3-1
CASSQPSLGKREQFF
TGTGCCAGCAGCCAACCATCCTTGGGGAAACGGGAGCAGTTCTTC
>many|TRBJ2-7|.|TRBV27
CASTRVGGYEQYF
TGTGCCAGCACCCGGGTAGGGGGCTACGAGCAGTACTTC
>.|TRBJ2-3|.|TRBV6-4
CASSVDSGDTQYF
TGTGCCAGCAGTGTCGACAGTGGGGATACGCAGTATTTT
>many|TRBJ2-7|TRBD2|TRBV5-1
CASRASGDHYEQYF
TGCGCCAGCAGAGCTAGCGGGGACCACTACGAGCAGTACTTC
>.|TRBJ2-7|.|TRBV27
CASNPLRDAYEQYF
TGTGCCAGCAACCCTTTGAGGGATGCCTACGAGCAGTACTTC
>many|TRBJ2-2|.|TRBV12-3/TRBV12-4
CASSLPGTAGGELFF
TGTGCCAGCAGTCTACCCGGGACCGCGGGCGGGGAGCTGTTTTTT
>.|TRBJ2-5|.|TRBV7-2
CASSWGLAQETQYF
TGTGCCAGCAGCTGGGGGTTAGCCCAAGAGACCCAGTACTTC